Below are 8 T cell receptor beta chains sequenced from a single sample in a study of T cells in Graves' hyperthyroidism and ophthalmopathy. TCR beta CDR3 regions were amplified from RNA. A first-round RT-PCR of the TCR CDR3 used the HTBI primer set. TCRdb re-called the multiplex PCR reads with MiXCR, one entry per CDR3 protein. The sample yields approximately 400,000 distinct CDR3 sequences, roughly 14% seen once. The sample was blood. The receptors shown here come from a woman aged 25 to 45 with Graves' ophthalmopathy.

This clonotype has ten or more counts. This rearrangement joins TRBV2 to TRBJ1-1; TRBD1 might be the D (5 bases). Germline loops: CDR1 SNHLY, CDR2 FYNNEI. Trimming stripped 6 bases from V and 5 bases from J, with 7 bases between. This CDR3 has 11 residues. CDR3 sequence reads: CASRGRTEAFF. CDR3 sequence (DNA): TGTGCCAGCAGGGGACGGACTGAAGCTTTCTTT.

This clonotype showed up just a few times. The genes are TRBV7-8 and TRBJ1-3; unclear D gene. The CDR3 length is 20 residues. V shed 0 bases and J shed 6 bases, with 27 bases lying between them. CDR1 and CDR2 from the germline V gene are SGHVS and FQNEAQ. As DNA, the CDR3 is TGTGCCAGCAGCTTAGCAATTTCACGTATTCAAAGGACCTTGGAAAACACCATATATTTT. This codes for CASSLAISRIQRTLENTIYF.

This clonotype was seen at least ten times. V gene TRBV5-1 combines with J gene TRBJ2-1; TRBD1 matches at 10 bases. The length of the CDR3 is 15 residues. Unmatched junction bases numbered 10, after V lost 5 bases and J lost 8 bases. CDR1 and CDR2 from the germline V gene are SGHRS and YFSETQ. The CDR3 is CASRLTGTGDDEQFF. The CDR3 nucleotides are TGCGCCAGCAGATTGACCGGGACAGGGGACGATGAGCAGTTCTTC.

This clonotype appeared a few times. This may come from a read error, since a much larger clone is one base off. The chain carries TRBV6-2 or TRBV6-3 and TRBJ2-2; possibly TRBD2 for D (5 bases). Germline CDR1 reads MNHEY; CDR2 reads SVGEGT. The CDR3 covers 17 residues. V lost 1 base and J lost 0, with 12 bases in between. The CDR3 bases are TGTGCCAGCAGTTACTTGAGGGCGGGCCCGAACACCGGGGAGCTGTTTTTT. It encodes CASSYLRAGPNTGELFF.

The gene calls are TRBV4-1 and TRBJ2-3, with TRBD2 identical over 7 bases. Looked up from germline, CDR1 is MGHRA and CDR2 is YSYEKL. V trimming: 1 base; J trimming: 4 bases; junction bases outside the gene matches: 5. This CDR3 comprises 15 residues. Written as DNA, the CDR3 is TGCGCCAGCAGCCAAGGGTTTCTAGCGGCAGATACGCAGTATTTT. Its protein is CASSQGFLAADTQYF.

The chain recombines TRBV11-1 with TRBJ2-7; 9 positions agree with TRBD2. V shed 8 bases, J shed 7 bases, and the junction held 18 bases outside the gene matches. Per the germline V gene, CDR1 is SGHAT and CDR2 is FQDESV (reference sequence). The CDR3 length is 16 residues. In nucleotides, the CDR3 is TGTGCCAGCGACCCTGAAGGGCGGGGGGGCCTCGGGGAGCAGTACTTC. Protein: CASDPEGRGGLGEQYF.

CDR3 amino acids: CASSLLVLAGDSTYNEQFF. DNA of the CDR3: TGTGCCAGCAGTTTATTGGTTCTAGCGGGGGACTCGACCTACAATGAGCAGTTCTTC. This chain connects TRBV12-3 or TRBV12-4 to TRBJ2-1; 10 nucleotides line up with TRBD2. This CDR3 is built from 19 residues. V lost 2 bases and J lost 2; bases outside the gene matches: 12.

Worth noting for this clonotype: A much bigger clone sits one base away, suggesting this may be a read error. The chain carries TRBV28 and TRBJ1-3, with a possible D match to TRBD1 (5 bases). The V and J ends lost 1 base and 3 bases respectively, with 7 bases between them. The CDR3 loop spans 14 amino acids. Germline V gives CDR1 MDHEN, CDR2 SYDVKM. The CDR3 nucleotides are TGTGCCAGCAGTTTATCCAGGGTTGGAAACACCATATATTTT. Translated, it gives CASSLSRVGNTIYF.